This record concerns one T cell receptor (beta chain) sequence. PCR involved 60 Vbeta and 13 Jbeta primers. This table comes from immunoSEQ multiplex PCR, and its TCRdb copy is limited to in-frame clones, with some not included. Seen here are under 200,000 clones, roughly four fifths observed once, and the top ten hold about 0.69%. These data originate in a study of cytomegalovirus exposure and HLA in healthy donors. The junction had 6 bases not matched to a gene; V was cut back by 3 bases and J by 7 bases. The CDR3 is 15 residues long. From germline, CDR1 is SGHRS and CDR2 YFSETQ. The chain joins TRBV5-1 to TRBJ2-1; 11 nucleotides agree with TRBD2. The sequence derives from a female donor in good health and CMV-seronegative. Sequenced input: PBMCs. The DNA for the CDR3 is TGCGCCAGCAGCTCACTAGCGGGAGATGTTAATGAGCAGTTCTTC. Protein: CASSSLAGDVNEQFF.